Each of the 5 T cell receptor beta chains below was sequenced from the same sample in a study of identical twins. Via MiXCR, TCRdb re-called the 5' RACE reads, giving one row per CDR3 protein. This table holds around 510,000 distinct CDR3 sequences, 14% found once. These data were also filed under a second study, of yellow fever vaccine responses in identical twins.

The specimen sequenced was CD4+ T cells sorted from blood. Source of these receptors: a woman aged 18-29 years in good health.

The V call is TRBV27, the J call TRBJ1-4, with D unclear. V dropped 5 bases and J dropped 7 bases, with 14 bases sitting between them. Germline V gene data show CDR1 as MNHEY and CDR2 as SMNVEV (reference sequence). CDR3 length equals 14 residues. CDR3 DNA: TGTGCCAGCAGTCTCTATGGATCGGGTGAAAAACTGTTTTTT. Protein sequence: CASSLYGSGEKLFF. Full variable domain (missing parts from reference TRBV27 and TRBJ1-4): EAQVTQNPRYLITVTGKKLTVTCSQNMNHEYMSWYRQDPGLGLRQIYYSMNVEVTDKGDVPEGYKVSRKEKRNFPLILESPSPNQTSLYFCASSLYGSGEKLFFGSGTQLSVL.

This clonotype was observed a few times. The V and J genes are TRBV7-9 and TRBJ2-3; D is tentatively TRBD1 or TRBD2 (5 bases each). Germline V gives CDR1 SEHNR, CDR2 FQNEAQ (reference sequence). The CDR3 is made up of 14 amino acids. V lost 4 bases, J lost 2 bases, and 10 bases lay in between. The CDR3 sequence is CASSWDRNTDTQYF. The CDR3 DNA sequence: TGTGCCAGCAGCTGGGACCGCAACACAGATACGCAGTATTTT. Together with reference TRBV7-9 and TRBJ2-3, the CDR3 gives the full variable domain: DTGVSQNPRHKITKRGQNVTFRCDPISEHNRLYWYRQTLGQGPEFLTYFQNEAQLEKSRLLSDRFSAERPKGSFSTLEIQRTEQGDSAMYLCASSWDRNTDTQYFGPGTRLTVL.

The genes are TRBV11-2 and TRBJ2-1; D unclear. This CDR3 has 15 residues. Between the trimmed V and J ends, which lost 1 base and 5 bases, there was a span of 12 bases. Germline CDR1 is SGHAT and CDR2 is FQNNGV. The CDR3 nucleotides are TGTGCCAGCAGCTTAGTGGGGTCGATGAACAATGAGCAGTTCTTC. Translated: CASSLVGSMNNEQFF. The variable domain in full, with the rest retrieved from reference TRBV11-2 and TRBJ2-1, is EAGVAQSPRYKIIEKRQSVAFWCNPISGHATLYWYQQILGQGPKLLIQFQNNGVVDDSQLPKDRFSAERLKGVDSTLKIQPAKLEDSAVYLCASSLVGSMNNEQFFGPGTRLTVL.

Only a few counts were recorded for this clonotype. The V gene is TRBV9, the J gene TRBJ2-3; D might be TRBD1 (5 bases). The CDR3 is made up of 15 amino acids. CDR1 is SGDLS, CDR2 YYNGEE, per germline. V shed 3 bases and J shed 0 bases, with 11 bases lying between them. The CDR3 DNA reads as TGTGCCAGCAGCGCAACAGGACACAGCACAGATACGCAGTATTTT. Its translation: CASSATGHSTDTQYF. Complete variable domain (other parts from reference TRBV9 and TRBJ2-3): DSGVTQTPKHLITATGQRVTLRCSPRSGDLSVYWYQQSLDQGLQFLIQYYNGEERAKGNILERFSAQQFPDLHSELNLSSLELGDSALYFCASSATGHSTDTQYFGPGTRLTVL.

V is TRBV5-1 and J is TRBJ2-7; D unclear. The CDR3 is made up of 15 amino acids. Germline V CDR1 and CDR2: SGHRS, YFSETQ. The V and J ends lost 0 bases and 2 bases respectively, with 12 bases between them. CDR3 amino acids: CASSLVRQAAYEQYF. CDR3 bases: TGCGCCAGCAGCTTGGTGCGGCAGGCGGCCTACGAGCAGTACTTC.